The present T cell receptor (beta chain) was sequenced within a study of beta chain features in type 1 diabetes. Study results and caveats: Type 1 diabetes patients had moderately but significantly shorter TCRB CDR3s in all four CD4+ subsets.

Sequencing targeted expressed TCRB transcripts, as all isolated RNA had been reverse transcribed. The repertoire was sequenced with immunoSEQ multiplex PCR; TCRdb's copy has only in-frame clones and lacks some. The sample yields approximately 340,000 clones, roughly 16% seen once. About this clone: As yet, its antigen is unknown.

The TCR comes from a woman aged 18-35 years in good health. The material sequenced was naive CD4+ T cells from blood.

The CDR3 bases are TGTGCCAGCAGCGGGGGGACCTCCTATGGCTACACCTTC. Its protein product is CASSGGTSYGYTF. V gene TRBV28 combines with J gene TRBJ1-2; tentatively, D is TRBD1 (5 bases). Trimming removed 6 bases from V and 4 bases from J, with 12 bases in between. The CDR3 spans 13 residues. Germline V lookup: CDR1 MDHEN, CDR2 SYDVKM.